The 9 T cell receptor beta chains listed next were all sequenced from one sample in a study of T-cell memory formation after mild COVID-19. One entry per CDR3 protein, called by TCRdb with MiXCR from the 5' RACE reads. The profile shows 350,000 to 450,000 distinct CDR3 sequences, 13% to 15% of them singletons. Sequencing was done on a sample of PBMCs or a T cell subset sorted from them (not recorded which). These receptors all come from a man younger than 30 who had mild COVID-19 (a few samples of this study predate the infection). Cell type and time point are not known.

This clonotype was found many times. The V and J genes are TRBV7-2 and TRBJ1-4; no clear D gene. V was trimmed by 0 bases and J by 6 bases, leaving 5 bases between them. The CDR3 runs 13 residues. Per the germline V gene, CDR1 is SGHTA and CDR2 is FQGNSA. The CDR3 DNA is TGTGCCAGCAGCTTAGCGCGGGATGAAAAACTGTTTTTT. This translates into CASSLARDEKLFF.

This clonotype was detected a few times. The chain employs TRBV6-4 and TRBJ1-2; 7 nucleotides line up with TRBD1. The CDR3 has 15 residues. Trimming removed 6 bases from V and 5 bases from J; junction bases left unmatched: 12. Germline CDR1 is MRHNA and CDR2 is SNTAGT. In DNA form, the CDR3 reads TGTGCCAGCAGCCCAGAGGGGACAGCCAGTTATGGCTACACCTTC. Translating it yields CASSPEGTASYGYTF.

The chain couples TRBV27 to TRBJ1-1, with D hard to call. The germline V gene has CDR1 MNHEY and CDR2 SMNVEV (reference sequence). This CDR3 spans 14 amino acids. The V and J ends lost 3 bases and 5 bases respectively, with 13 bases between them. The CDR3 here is CASSLRVSKTEAFF. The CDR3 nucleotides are TGTGCCAGCAGTTTGAGGGTTTCCAAGACTGAAGCTTTCTTT.

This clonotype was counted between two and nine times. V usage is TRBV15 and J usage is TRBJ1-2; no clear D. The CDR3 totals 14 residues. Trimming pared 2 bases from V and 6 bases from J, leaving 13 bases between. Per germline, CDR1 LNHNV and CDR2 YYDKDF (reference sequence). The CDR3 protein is CATSRYTGGDGYTF. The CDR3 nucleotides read TGTGCCACCAGCAGATACACGGGCGGGGATGGCTACACCTTC.

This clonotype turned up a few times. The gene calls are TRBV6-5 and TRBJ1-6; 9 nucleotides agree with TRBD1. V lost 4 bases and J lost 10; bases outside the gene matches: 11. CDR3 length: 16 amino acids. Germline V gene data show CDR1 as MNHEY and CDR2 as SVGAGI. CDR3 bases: TGTGCCAGCAGTTTCCAGGGACAGGGAACTCGATCACCCCTCCACTTT. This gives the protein CASSFQGQGTRSPLHF.

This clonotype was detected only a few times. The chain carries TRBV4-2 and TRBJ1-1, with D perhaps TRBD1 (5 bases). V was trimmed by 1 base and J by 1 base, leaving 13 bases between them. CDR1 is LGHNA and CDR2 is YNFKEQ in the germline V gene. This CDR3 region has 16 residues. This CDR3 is CASSQAWAGKNTEAFF. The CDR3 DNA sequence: TGTGCCAGCAGCCAAGCCTGGGCAGGGAAGAACACTGAAGCTTTCTTT.

The CDR3 region is CASSYAGLTNEKLFF. The CDR3, as DNA: TGTGCCAGCAGTTACGCAGGGTTAACTAATGAAAAACTGTTTTTT. The V call is TRBV6-5, the J call TRBJ1-4, with D possibly TRBD1 on 5 matching bases. CDR1 and CDR2 from the germline V gene are MNHEY and SVGAGI. V was trimmed by 2 bases and J by 1 base, leaving 8 bases between them. The CDR3 is 15 residues long.

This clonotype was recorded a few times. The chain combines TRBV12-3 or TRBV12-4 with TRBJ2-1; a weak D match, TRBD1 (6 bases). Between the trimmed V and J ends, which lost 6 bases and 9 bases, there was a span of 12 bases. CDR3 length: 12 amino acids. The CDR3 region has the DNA TGTGCCAGCAGCCAGGGGTCCCGTGAGCAGTTCTTC. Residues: CASSQGSREQFF.

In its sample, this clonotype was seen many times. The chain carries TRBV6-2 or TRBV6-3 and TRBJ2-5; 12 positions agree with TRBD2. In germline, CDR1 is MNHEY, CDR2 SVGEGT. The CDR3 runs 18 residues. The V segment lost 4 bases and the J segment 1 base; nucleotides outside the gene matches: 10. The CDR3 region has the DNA TGTGCCAGCAGTTCTCACACGGGACTAGCGGGTCTCCAAGAGACCCAGTACTTC. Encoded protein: CASSSHTGLAGLQETQYF.